This is a list of T cell receptor beta chains from one sample in a study of lymphopenia after photon versus proton radiotherapy. TCRdb keeps only in-frame clones here, not all; method: immunoSEQ multiplex PCR. The profile shows approximately 170,000 clones, 70% to 90% of them singletons. The starting material was peripheral blood, obtained from a patient treated with photon-based radiotherapy. The receptors come from a man aged 50-59 years with gastric cancer. CDR3s include the opening cysteine and the closing phenylalanine or tryptophan. D genes are given only for firm matches. Clone size is stated in some rows and not others, as once, few, many or a class when expanded.

clone_size,v_call,j_call,d_call,cdr3_aa,cdr3_nt
.,TRBV5-8,TRBJ2-4,.,CASSLGNSLAKNIQYF,TGTGCCAGCAGCTTGGGTAACAGCCTAGCCAAAAACATTCAGTACTTC
.,TRBV29-1,TRBJ1-1,TRBD1,CSVWDRGGTEAFF,TGCAGCGTTTGGGACAGGGGCGGCACTGAAGCTTTCTTT
.,TRBV5-8,TRBJ2-1,.,CASSFTVYNEQFF,TGTGCCAGCAGCTTTACGGTGTATAATGAGCAGTTCTTC
.,TRBV7-2,TRBJ2-5,TRBD1,CASSLAGQGSETQYF,TGTGCCAGCAGCTTAGCCGGACAGGGGTCGGAGACCCAGTACTTC
.,TRBV19,TRBJ2-1,TRBD2,CASSTPGGAGYYNEQFF,TGTGCCAGTAGCACACCCGGTGGAGCGGGATACTACAATGAGCAGTTCTTC
once,TRBV4-2,TRBJ2-7,.,CASRGRESYEQYF,TGTGCCAGCAGGGGACGGGAGAGCTACGAGCAGTACTTC
.,TRBV9,TRBJ2-2,TRBD2,CASSALSGRGTGELFF,TGTGCCAGCAGCGCCCTTAGCGGGAGAGGAACCGGGGAGCTGTTTTTT
.,TRBV4-1,TRBJ1-5,.,CASSQVTGMGNQPQHF,TGCGCCAGCAGCCAAGTGACGGGGATGGGCAATCAGCCCCAGCATTTT
.,TRBV30,TRBJ1-1,.,CAWSMGGLNTEAFF,TGTGCCTGGAGTATGGGGGGTCTGAACACTGAAGCTTTCTTT
.,TRBV5-6,TRBJ1-1,.,CASSLPTGGAFF,TGTGCCAGCAGCTTACCGACAGGTGGCGCTTTCTTT
.,TRBV19,TRBJ2-1,TRBD2,CASSFSGKTSNEQFF,TGTGCCAGTAGCTTTAGCGGGAAAACCTCCAATGAGCAGTTCTTC
.,TRBV11-2,TRBJ2-1,TRBD2,CASSLTGTSVDNEQFF,TGTGCCAGCAGCTTAACCGGGACTAGCGTCGACAATGAGCAGTTCTTC
.,TRBV5-6,TRBJ2-5,TRBD2,CASSGGTSGVGPAETQYF,TGTGCCAGCAGCGGTGGGACTAGCGGGGTCGGGCCGGCAGAGACCCAGTACTTC
.,TRBV18,TRBJ2-3,.,CASSPVGTATDTQYF,TGTGCCAGCTCGCCCGTAGGTACAGCCACAGATACGCAGTATTTT
.,TRBV2,TRBJ2-3,TRBD2,CASSVRLAGEDTQYF,TGTGCCAGCAGTGTCCGACTAGCGGGAGAAGATACGCAGTATTTT
.,TRBV30,TRBJ2-7,TRBD1,CAWSYGQGAHYEQYF,TGTGCCTGGTCCTACGGACAGGGGGCCCACTACGAGCAGTACTTC
.,TRBV10-2,TRBJ1-2,.,CASSEPGAGYGYTF,TGCGCCAGCAGTGAGCCAGGGGCGGGCTATGGCTACACCTTC
.,TRBV5-4,TRBJ2-3,TRBD2,CASRLAGSTDTQYF,TGTGCCAGCAGACTAGCGGGAAGCACAGATACGCAGTATTTT
once,TRBV5-4,TRBJ2-3,TRBD2,CASTAGGSKPDTQYF,TGTGCCAGCACCGCGGGGGGGAGCAAGCCAGATACGCAGTATTTT
.,TRBV28,TRBJ2-3,.,CASSHRGLRAGELTDTQYF,TGTGCCAGCAGTCATAGGGGGTTAAGGGCGGGAGAGCTCACAGATACGCAGTATTTT
.,TRBV6-5,TRBJ1-3,.,CASREIGSGNTIYF,TGTGCCAGCAGGGAGATCGGCTCTGGAAACACCATATATTTT
.,TRBV29-1,TRBJ2-1,.,CSVASRTYNEQFF,TGCAGCGTCGCGAGCCGGACCTACAATGAGCAGTTCTTC
.,TRBV6-5,TRBJ2-7,.,CASSGPGRGDEQYF,TGTGCCAGCAGTGGGCCGGGACGGGGCGACGAGCAGTACTTC
.,TRBV5-6,TRBJ2-2,.,CASSLRGGTRGELFF,TGTGCCAGCAGCCTAAGGGGCGGGACCAGGGGGGAGCTGTTTTTT
few,TRBV28,TRBJ2-7,TRBD1,CASSLWGQIYEQYF,TGTGCCAGCAGTTTATGGGGACAGATATACGAGCAGTACTTC
.,TRBV5-1,TRBJ2-7,.,CASSSGDTYREQYF,TGCGCCAGCAGCTCCGGGGACACTTATAGGGAGCAGTACTTC
.,TRBV28,TRBJ2-3,.,CASSSFRGADTQYF,TGTGCCAGCAGTTCCTTTAGGGGTGCAGATACGCAGTATTTT
few,TRBV11-2,TRBJ2-3,.,CASSLELRGSDTQYF,TGTGCCAGCAGCTTAGAGCTACGAGGGTCAGATACGCAGTATTTT
.,TRBV23-1,TRBJ2-7,.,CASGCWGRGYEQYF,TGCGCCAGCGGGTGTTGGGGTAGGGGTTACGAGCAGTACTTC
few,TRBV6-4,TRBJ2-2,.,CASSAGGDTGELFF,TGTGCCAGCAGTGCTGGGGGCGACACCGGGGAGCTGTTTTTT
.,TRBV6-4,TRBJ1-2,.,CASSDPDRANYGYTF,TGTGCCAGCAGTGACCCCGACAGAGCTAACTATGGCTACACCTTC
.,TRBV7-2,TRBJ2-3,TRBD2,CASSPAGTSGTDTQYF,TGTGCCAGCAGCCCCGCCGGGACTAGCGGCACAGATACGCAGTATTTT
.,TRBV6-5,TRBJ1-1,.,CASSWATANTEAFF,TGTGCCAGCAGTTGGGCGACAGCGAACACTGAAGCTTTCTTT
.,TRBV6-4,TRBJ1-5,.,CASSEWGGGQPQHF,TGTGCCAGCAGTGAGTGGGGAGGAGGGCAGCCCCAGCATTTT
.,TRBV2,TRBJ1-1,TRBD1,CASSAGQVNTEAFF,TGTGCCAGCAGTGCGGGACAGGTAAACACTGAAGCTTTCTTT
.,TRBV9,TRBJ2-1,TRBD2,CASSVAGTSDEQFF,TGTGCCAGCAGCGTAGCGGGGACTAGCGATGAGCAGTTCTTC
.,TRBV5-1,TRBJ2-5,.,CASSLAISNLATQYF,TGCGCCAGCAGCTTGGCCATCAGTAATTTGGCGACCCAGTACTTC
.,TRBV6-6,TRBJ1-1,.,CASSLETEAFF,TGTGCCAGCAGTTTAGAGACTGAAGCTTTCTTT
.,TRBV7-5,TRBJ2-2,.,CARSHATHANTGELFF,TGTGCCAGAAGCCACGCCACCCATGCGAACACCGGGGAGCTGTTTTTT
.,TRBV5-8,TRBJ1-5,.,CASSLDRNQPQHF,TGTGCCAGCAGCTTGGACAGAAATCAGCCCCAGCATTTT
.,TRBV18,TRBJ2-7,TRBD1,CASSPTTGDYEQYF,TGTGCCAGCTCACCCACGACAGGGGACTACGAGCAGTACTTC
once,TRBV12-5,TRBJ2-6,.,CASGMVGANVLTF,TGTGCTAGTGGCATGGTTGGGGCCAACGTCCTGACTTTC
.,TRBV14,TRBJ2-4,.,CASSQELAKNIQYF,TGTGCCAGCAGCCAAGAATTAGCCAAAAACATTCAGTACTTC
.,TRBV5-6,TRBJ2-6,.,CASSGGPNDRVNVLTF,TGTGCCAGCAGCGGGGGACCCAACGACCGGGTCAACGTCCTGACTTTC
.,TRBV27,TRBJ2-3,.,CASSDFRSTDTQYF,TGTGCCAGCAGTGACTTTCGGAGCACAGATACGCAGTATTTT
once,TRBV7-6,TRBJ2-7,.,CASSLAPGSDYEQYF,TGTGCCAGCAGCTTAGCCCCCGGGAGCGACTACGAGCAGTACTTC
.,TRBV11-2,TRBJ2-3,.,CASSPTGGRSTDTQYF,TGTGCCAGCAGCCCCACTGGCGGGCGAAGCACAGATACGCAGTATTTT
.,TRBV15,TRBJ1-5,TRBD1,CATSRAGTGNQPQHF,TGTGCCACCAGCAGGGCCGGGACAGGGAATCAGCCCCAGCATTTT
.,TRBV18,TRBJ1-5,TRBD1,CASSPTGDYSNQPQHF,TGTGCCAGCTCACCCACAGGGGATTATAGCAATCAGCCCCAGCATTTT
.,TRBV9,TRBJ2-5,.,CASSVATLQGGGETQYF,TGTGCCAGCAGCGTAGCTACTTTACAGGGCGGAGGAGAGACCCAGTACTTC
.,TRBV5-1,TRBJ2-7,.,CASSDPGPGEQYF,TGCGCCAGCAGCGATCCGGGACCTGGCGAGCAGTACTTC
.,TRBV27,TRBJ2-3,.,CASSLESRDTQYF,TGTGCCAGCAGTTTGGAGAGCAGAGATACGCAGTATTTT
.,TRBV29-1,TRBJ2-7,.,CSVRLGGAYEQYF,TGCAGCGTCCGACTAGGGGGGGCCTACGAGCAGTACTTC
.,TRBV29-1,TRBJ1-5,.,CSVGGGNQPQHF,TGCAGCGTTGGAGGGGGGAATCAGCCCCAGCATTTT
.,TRBV21-1,TRBJ2-7,.,CASSNRDPRPYEQYF,TGTGCCAGCAGCAACCGGGACCCGAGACCTTACGAGCAGTACTTC
.,TRBV15,TRBJ2-6,.,CATSRADSPGANVLTF,TGTGCCACCAGCAGAGCGGACAGCCCTGGGGCCAACGTCCTGACTTTC
.,TRBV28,TRBJ1-2,.,CASRKGQGYGYTF,TGTGCCAGCAGAAAGGGGCAGGGCTATGGCTACACCTTC